This T cell receptor beta chain is from a study of blood T cells in healthy people across ages. Combining a sample-barcoded 5' primer with a J-beta primer mix, a second PCR ran for roughly 7 to 11 cycles. Sequencing recovered at least 2.5 million CDR3-containing paired-end reads from each sample. TCRdb analysed the 5' RACE reads with MiXCR anew, one entry per CDR3 protein. Among roughly 730,000 distinct CDR3 sequences listed, roughly three fifths were seen once. With 4 bases removed from V and 4 bases from J, the gap between germline ends came to 19 bases. CDR3 size: 16 residues. Sequenced: blood. The rearrangement uses TRBV12-3 or TRBV12-4 and TRBJ2-5; TRBD2 is a possible D gene (6 bases). This TCR was recovered from a man between 35 and 55 years old in good health. The CDR3 sequence is CASSSNLGSGIETQYF. The CDR3 DNA reads as TGTGCCAGCAGTTCGAACTTGGGTAGCGGAATAGAGACCCAGTACTTC.